This TCR beta chain originates from a study of shared clonotypes between healthy human individuals. Study-wide points: Sequencing depth was a factor that was expected to affect clonotype sharing among donors.

This CDR3 contains 13 residues. TCRdb's copy holds only in-frame clones and misses some; the assay was immunoSEQ multiplex PCR. The sample has over 700,000 clones; roughly two thirds are singletons. Comments on this clone: Its target is unknown.

The healthy adult donors were HIV-negative and reported no recent acute infections or vaccinations. Caucasian adults residing in Nashville, Tennessee made up all the donors. V gene TRBV21-1 combines with J gene TRBJ2-7; the D segment call TRBD1 is taken from the table without a DNA check. TRBV21-1 counts as a pseudogene. Sequenced: memory CD4+ T cells sorted from blood. As for subset: CD45RA-negative fraction. This receptor was obtained from a woman in her twenties or thirties in good health. CDR3 DNA sequence: TGTGCCATTTCTTTAAGACAGGACTACGAGCAGTACTTC. Translation: CAISLRQDYEQYF.